This TCR beta chain derives from a study of blood T cell repertoires in COVID-19. Study processing details: From reference gene primer amplification, estimates of nucleated cell counts were derived. TCRdb keeps only in-frame clones here, not all; method: immunoSEQ multiplex PCR. V and J calls and clone size follow that table, whereas D and trimming were derived from the DNA. The repertoire holds approximately 100,000 clones, with around 89% as singletons. The CDR3 covers 18 residues. The germline CDR1 and CDR2 sequences are SEHNR and FQNEAQ (reference sequence). The V and J ends lost 4 bases and 1 base, in that order; junction bases with no gene match: 8.

The V and J genes are TRBV7-9 and TRBJ2-7, with TRBD2 matching over 15 bases. This clonotype was sampled from a human donor in a cohort sampled during active COVID-19. The sample was peripheral blood. CDR3 protein: CASSSGLAGGSTSYEQYF. In DNA form, the CDR3 reads TGTGCCAGCAGCTCGGGACTAGCGGGGGGTTCGACGTCCTACGAGCAGTACTTC.